These 10 T cell receptor beta chains were all obtained from the same sample, sequenced in a study of T-cell memory formation after mild COVID-19. TCRdb redid the calling of the 5' RACE reads with MiXCR, one entry per CDR3 protein. The sample has roughly 400,000 distinct CDR3 sequences, approximately 15% seen once. The sample comprised PBMCs or a T cell subset sorted from them (not recorded which). The source of these receptors is a man aged 18 to 29 who had mild COVID-19 (a few samples of this study predate the infection). Cell type and time point are not known.

The V gene is TRBV7-9, the J gene TRBJ2-5; perhaps TRBD2 as D (6 bases). CDR3 length equals 15 residues. V gave up 11 bases and J gave up 8 bases, with 27 bases separating them. CDR1 is SEHNR, CDR2 FQNEAQ, per germline (reference sequence). The CDR3 region is CADYHPRGGVRTQYF. Written as DNA, the CDR3 is TGTGCCGACTACCATCCCCGGGGCGGGGTCCGTACCCAGTACTTC.

This sequence joins TRBV5-1 and TRBJ2-2, with no clear D. The CDR3 has 15 amino acids. With 5 bases removed from V and 2 bases from J, the gap between germline ends came to 13 bases. In germline, CDR1 is SGHRS, CDR2 YFSETQ. The CDR3 DNA reads TGCGCCAGCAGTCGGATCTGGGAAAACACCGGGGAGCTGTTTTTT. Residues: CASSRIWENTGELFF.

There are a few counts of this clonotype. This sequence joins TRBV4-1 and TRBJ2-3; possible D gene TRBD2, 7 bases. Trimming shortened V by 0 bases and J by 1 base, and 20 bases separated the two germline ends. CDR3 length equals 19 residues. Germline CDR1 MGHRA, CDR2 YSYEKL. CDR3 protein: CASSQDPQLAGAGTDTQYF. CDR3 DNA: TGCGCCAGCAGCCAAGATCCTCAGCTCGCGGGGGCTGGCACAGATACGCAGTATTTT.

The chain is built from TRBV4-2 and TRBJ2-5; weak D call: TRBD2 (6 bases). CDR3 size: 14 residues. The germline V and J ends were trimmed by 1 base and 5 bases, with 11 bases remaining between them. Germline V gene data show CDR1 as LGHNA and CDR2 as YNFKEQ. CDR3 DNA sequence: TGTGCCAGCAGCCAAGGGTCGGCGGGGGAGACCCAGTACTTC. It specifies CASSQGSAGETQYF.

The chain carries TRBV5-5 and TRBJ1-5, with 7 bases identical to TRBD1. Trimming cost V 1 base and J 2 bases; bases outside gene matches: 6. Germline-derived CDR1 and CDR2 are SGHKS and YYEKEE (reference sequence). This CDR3 spans 16 amino acids. The CDR3 sequence is CASSLNTGTGNQPQHF. CDR3 DNA sequence: TGTGCCAGCAGCTTGAACACAGGGACAGGCAATCAGCCCCAGCATTTT.

The chain employs TRBV5-1 and TRBJ2-3, with 7 bases identical to TRBD2. This CDR3 is built from 15 residues. The V gene's germline CDR1 is SGHRS and CDR2 YFSETQ. Trimming removed 2 bases from V and 0 bases from J; junction bases left unmatched: 3. CDR3 in amino acids: CASSFRGGSTDTQYF. The CDR3 coding sequence is TGCGCCAGCAGCTTTCGCGGGGGAAGCACAGATACGCAGTATTTT. The variable domain in full, completed from reference TRBV5-1 and TRBJ2-3, reads KAGVTQTPRYLIKTRGQQVTLSCSPISGHRSVSWYQQTPGQGLQFLFEYFSETQRNKGNFPGRFSGRQFSNSRSEMNVSTLELGDSALYLCASSFRGGSTDTQYFGPGTRLTVL.

This clonotype was recorded only once. The V and J genes are TRBV7-8 and TRBJ2-7, with D possibly being TRBD2 (6 bases). CDR3 size: 13 residues. Trimming took 7 bases from V and 4 from J, leaving 14 bases between them. Germline CDR1 is SGHVS and CDR2 is FQNEAQ. The CDR3 spells CASTPREAYEQYF. For the CDR3, the DNA is TGTGCCAGCACCCCGAGGGAGGCTTACGAGCAGTACTTC.

This clonotype came up a few times. CDR3 region: CASSQEGGFYGYTF. DNA for the CDR3: TGCGCCAGCAGCCAAGAAGGAGGGTTCTATGGCTACACCTTC. The chain has TRBV4-1 and TRBJ1-2; no clear D. Trimming took 0 bases from V and 4 from J, leaving 9 bases between them. The CDR3 runs to 14 residues. Germline V gives CDR1 MGHRA, CDR2 YSYEKL.

This chain joins TRBV5-1 and TRBJ2-6; 7 nucleotides match TRBD1. V was pared by 4 bases and J by 6 bases, with 13 bases of the junction left unmatched. The CDR3 totals 17 residues. CDR1 is SGHRS, CDR2 YFSETQ, per germline. The CDR3 coding sequence is TGCGCCAGCAGCGAGGGACAGCTCCATCAGACGGCCAACGTCCTGACTTTC. This codes for CASSEGQLHQTANVLTF.

This clonotype was detected only a few times. The chain uses TRBV30 and TRBJ2-1; no reliable D call. The germline gives CDR1 GTSNPN, CDR2 SVGIG (reference sequence). The CDR3 spans 12 residues. The ends were cut back, 0 bases at V and 16 bases at J, with 16 bases in the middle. The CDR3 protein is CAWSVVPRSAFF. The CDR3 nucleotides read TGTGCCTGGAGTGTCGTTCCCCGCTCCGCATTCTTC.